This is a list of T cell receptor beta chains from one sample in a study of blood T cell repertoires in COVID-19. Assay used: immunoSEQ multiplex PCR; TCRdb lists only in-frame clones, some missing. The sample carries 200,000 to 250,000 clones, about 85% recorded once. Sequencing was done on a sample of PBMCs or T cells enriched from blood (not recorded which). These receptors all stem from a man aged 25-45 years who had recovered from COVID-19. CDR3s include the opening cysteine and the closing phenylalanine or tryptophan. D genes are given only for firm matches. Clone size is given for some rows only: seen once, a few or many times, or a class if the clone is expanded.

v_gene	abundance	j_gene	d_gene	CDR3aa	CDR3nt
TRBV28	-	TRBJ2-7	-	CASSFGGTYEQYF	TGTGCCAGCAGTTTCGGAGGTACCTACGAGCAGTACTTC
TRBV4-3	-	TRBJ2-3	-	CASSQLTRGLTDTQYF	TGCGCCAGCAGCCAACTTACCAGGGGATTAACAGATACGCAGTATTTT
TRBV18	-	TRBJ2-7	TRBD1	CASSPGTGSSYEQYF	TGTGCCAGCTCACCAGGGACAGGGAGCTCCTACGAGCAGTACTTC
TRBV4-1	-	TRBJ1-5	-	CASSQEEVNQPQHF	TGCGCCAGCAGCCAAGAAGAGGTGAATCAGCCCCAGCATTTT
TRBV19	-	TRBJ2-1	-	CASSIITGGDRTYNEQFF	TGTGCCAGTAGTATAATCACAGGGGGGGACAGGACCTACAATGAGCAGTTCTTC
TRBV10-3	-	TRBJ1-1	TRBD1	CAISEYTGDTEAFF	TGTGCCATCAGTGAGTACACAGGGGACACTGAAGCTTTCTTT
TRBV19	once	TRBJ1-6	-	CASSPRGSPLHF	TGTGCCAGTAGTCCCAGGGGTTCACCCCTCCACTTT
TRBV4-3	few	TRBJ1-2	-	CASSQERANYGYTF	TGCGCCAGCAGCCAAGAGCGAGCTAACTATGGCTACACCTTC
TRBV5-8	-	TRBJ2-3	TRBD2	CASTKTSGKTDTQYF	TGTGCCAGTACGAAGACTAGCGGAAAAACAGATACGCAGTATTTT
TRBV2	-	TRBJ1-3	-	CASSDQPGTRTIYF	TGTGCCAGCAGTGACCAACCGGGGACTCGAACCATATATTTT